The 26 T cell receptor beta chains listed next were all sequenced from one sample in a study of OX40 agonist ivuxolimab in advanced cancers. Assay used: immunoSEQ multiplex PCR; TCRdb lists only in-frame clones, some missing. The data show 55,000 to 80,000 clones, with under 90% seen just once and about 2.4% held by the top ten. The sequences come from CD4+ or CD8+ T cells sorted from blood, collected in a trial of the OX40 agonist ivuxolimab. The receptors come from an adult with an advanced solid tumor such as melanoma, head and neck, liver or kidney cancer.

This sequence joins TRBV5-6 and TRBJ2-7; TRBD2 agrees at 16 bases. The length of the CDR3 is 17 residues. In germline, CDR1 is SGHDT, CDR2 YYEEEE. Losses at the gene ends were 0 bases for V and 6 bases for J; bases not matched to a gene: 6. The CDR3 here is CASSLEGLAGGPREQYF. The CDR3 bases are TGTGCCAGCAGCTTGGAGGGACTAGCGGGGGGGCCCCGCGAGCAGTACTTC.

The rearrangement links TRBV27 to TRBJ2-7; 7 nucleotides line up with TRBD1. Germline CDR1 MNHEY, CDR2 SMNVEV (reference sequence). The length of the CDR3 is 15 residues. With V trimmed by 3 bases and J by 2 bases, 7 bases remained unmatched. The CDR3 DNA sequence: TGTGCCAGCAGTTTCAGGGGGATAGAGCCCTACGAGCAGTACTTC. This gives the protein CASSFRGIEPYEQYF.

The rearrangement links TRBV20-1 to TRBJ1-1; D call uncertain. Germline values: CDR1 DFQATT, CDR2 SNEGSKA (reference sequence). The CDR3 runs 11 residues. The DNA of the CDR3 is TGCAGCAGACACCGGAACACTGAAGCTTTCTTT. It yields the protein CSRHRNTEAFF.

The rearrangement joins TRBV6-6 to TRBJ2-1; D not certain. Trimming cost V 7 bases and J 6 bases, with 7 bases left between them. CDR3 length: 11 residues. Germline assignment: CDR1 MNHNY and CDR2 SVGAGI (reference sequence). The CDR3 coding sequence is TGTGCCAGCAACGAAGGCAATGAGCAGTTCTTC. It encodes CASNEGNEQFF.

V is TRBV28 and J is TRBJ2-1; 14 bases are shared with TRBD2. Germline-derived CDR1 and CDR2 are MDHEN and SYDVKM. The CDR3 consists of 18 residues. The J segment lost 9 bases and the V segment lost 3 bases, leaving 13 bases of the junction unmatched. In DNA, the CDR3 is TGTGCCAGCAGTTTGGGGGGACTAGCGGGAGCCCCAGGGGGTGAGCAGTTCTTC. Its protein is CASSLGGLAGAPGGEQFF.

The chain is built from TRBV18 and TRBJ1-1; 9 bases are shared with TRBD1. This CDR3 is built from 17 residues. Germline-derived CDR1 and CDR2 are KGHSH and LQKENI. The trim removed 2 bases at V and 0 bases at J, leaving 7 bases unmatched. The CDR3 spells CASSPGTGIAVNTEAFF. CDR3 bases: TGTGCCAGCTCACCAGGGACAGGGATCGCAGTGAACACTGAAGCTTTCTTT.

The chain has TRBV6-1 and TRBJ1-5; unclear D gene. CDR1 and CDR2 (germline): MNHNS, SASEGT. V shed 6 bases and J shed 4 bases, with 16 bases lying between them. The CDR3 length is 15 residues. The CDR3 DNA is TGTGCCAGCAGACACAGAGGGCAGCCTAATCAGCCCCAGCATTTT. It codes for CASRHRGQPNQPQHF.

The V and J genes are TRBV19 and TRBJ2-5, with 9 bases matching TRBD2. The germline gives CDR1 LNHDA, CDR2 SQIVND (reference sequence). This CDR3 spans 19 amino acids. The ends lost 1 base at V and 0 bases at J; junction bases unmatched: 12. CDR3 sequence: CASSIVGTSGPTYQETQYF. As DNA, the CDR3 is TGTGCCAGTAGTATAGTTGGAACTAGCGGGCCAACGTACCAAGAGACCCAGTACTTC.

V gene TRBV6-6 combines with J gene TRBJ2-7; tentative D call: TRBD2 (5 bases). The V end was cut by 7 bases, the J end by 1 base, with 11 bases between. The CDR3 consists of 13 residues. CDR1 is MNHNY, CDR2 SVGAGI, per germline (reference sequence). The CDR3 loop is CASINGDSYEQYF. DNA of the CDR3: TGTGCCAGCATAAACGGGGATTCCTACGAGCAGTACTTC.

The chain carries TRBV4-2 and TRBJ1-5; 9 nucleotides agree with TRBD1. The CDR3 runs 17 residues. CDR1 is LGHNA and CDR2 is YNFKEQ in the germline V gene. V lost 1 base and J lost 1; bases outside the gene matches: 5. The CDR3: CASSQAQGAQSNQPQHF. The CDR3 DNA reads TGTGCCAGCAGCCAAGCACAGGGGGCGCAGAGCAATCAGCCCCAGCATTTT.

This clone was observed once. The gene calls are TRBV18 and TRBJ1-1, with D unresolved. Per germline, CDR1 KGHSH and CDR2 LQKENI. The CDR3 runs to 14 residues. V lost 6 bases to trimming and J lost 0 bases, with 11 bases between them. CDR3 bases: TGTGCCAGCTCCCCCCAAGGGATGAACACTGAAGCTTTCTTT. Its protein is CASSPQGMNTEAFF.

The V call is TRBV6-6, the J call TRBJ1-5; no definite D call. CDR3 size: 13 residues. The germline V gene has CDR1 MNHNY and CDR2 SVGAGI (reference sequence). Trimming took 5 bases from V and 3 from J, leaving 8 bases between them. CDR3 nucleotides: TGTGCCAGCAGTCAGGTACTCAATCAGCCCCAGCATTTT. It yields the protein CASSQVLNQPQHF.

As regards this clone: This CDR3 is also generated by other DNA sequences in the sample. The chain uses TRBV7-9 and TRBJ2-1; 12 nucleotides align to TRBD2. The V gene's germline CDR1 is SEHNR and CDR2 FQNEAQ (reference sequence). The CDR3 sequence is 15 residues long. V lost 5 bases and J lost 6; bases outside the gene matches: 5. Here the CDR3 DNA reads TGTGCCAGCAGCCGGCTAGCGGGAGGGCCCAATGAGCAGTTCTTC. It specifies CASSRLAGGPNEQFF.

The rearrangement links TRBV10-3 to TRBJ2-7; TRBD1 matches 12 bases. The V and J ends lost 6 bases and 6 bases, in that order; junction bases with no gene match: 6. Germline V gene data show CDR1 as ENHRY and CDR2 as SYGVKD. The CDR3 covers 14 residues. CDR3 coding DNA: TGTGCCATCAGGGGACAGGGGGCCCGCGGCGAGCAGTACTTC. This sequence encodes CAIRGQGARGEQYF.

This clone was detected once. The V and J genes are TRBV28 and TRBJ2-6; no definite D call. V dropped 2 bases and J dropped 2 bases, with 7 bases sitting between them. CDR3 size: 15 residues. Germline CDR1 MDHEN, CDR2 SYDVKM. CDR3 DNA sequence: TGTGCCAGCAGTTTACTTGGGCCTGGGGCCAACGTCCTGACTTTC. It codes for CASSLLGPGANVLTF.

The chain is built from TRBV30 and TRBJ1-1, with a tentative D call TRBD1 (5 bases). This CDR3 contains 12 residues. The germline V gene has CDR1 GTSNPN and CDR2 SVGIG (reference sequence). V was pared by 2 bases and J by 2 bases, with 6 bases between. The CDR3 nucleotides are TGTGCCTGGAGTCAGGGAAACACTGAAGCTTTCTTT. Its protein is CAWSQGNTEAFF. The full variable domain, its missing parts supplied by reference TRBV30 and TRBJ1-1, is SQTIHQWPATLVQPVGSPLSLECTVEGTSNPNLYWYRQAAGRGLQLLFYSVGIGQISSEVPQNLSASRPQDRQFILSSKKLLLSDSGFYLCAWSQGNTEAFFGQGTRLTVV.

J is TRBJ2-7 and V is TRBV7-9, with 10 bases matching TRBD1. V gave up 0 bases and J gave up 7 bases; unmatched junction bases: 6. Germline CDR1 reads SEHNR; CDR2 reads FQNEAQ (reference sequence). The CDR3 has 15 residues. CDR3 nucleotides: TGTGCCAGCAGCTTAGCGGCCGGACAGGGGGAGGAGCAGTACTTC. Translating gives CASSLAAGQGEEQYF.

The rearrangement uses TRBV4-2 and TRBJ2-7; TRBD1 aligns across 8 bases. Germline V gene lookup returns CDR1 LGHNA and CDR2 YNFKEQ. This CDR3 region has 15 residues. The V and J ends lost 3 bases and 4 bases, in that order; junction bases with no gene match: 8. The CDR3 here is CASSHPDRGAYEQYF. The CDR3 region has the DNA TGTGCCAGCAGCCATCCTGACAGGGGAGCGTACGAGCAGTACTTC.

The J gene is TRBJ1-2, the V gene TRBV5-1; no clear D. Germline loops: CDR1 SGHRS, CDR2 YFSETQ. The CDR3 runs 13 residues. With 0 bases removed from V and 1 base from J, the gap between germline ends came to 4 bases. CDR3 in amino acids: CASSLDSNYGYTF. The DNA of the CDR3 is TGCGCCAGCAGCTTGGACAGTAACTATGGCTACACCTTC.

This clone was detected once. The chain has TRBV5-1 and TRBJ1-1; unclear D gene. The germline CDR1 and CDR2 sequences are SGHRS and YFSETQ. The CDR3 runs 13 residues. V dropped 7 bases and J dropped 1 base, with 11 bases sitting between them. The CDR3 coding sequence is TGCGCCAGCCTCGGGTCAGGGAACACTGAAGCTTTCTTT. The encoded protein is CASLGSGNTEAFF.

The rearrangement uses TRBV5-6 and TRBJ2-7, with 8 bases identical to TRBD1. The CDR3 contains 14 residues. The V gene end was trimmed by 4 bases and the J gene end by 2 bases; junction bases not matched to a gene: 5. Germline values: CDR1 SGHDT, CDR2 YYEEEE. CDR3 nucleotides: TGTGCCAGCAGCATCAGGGGGCACACCTACGAGCAGTACTTC. Its protein is CASSIRGHTYEQYF.

The CDR3 spells CASSLKRPGTGVTDTQYF. CDR3 bases: TGTGCCAGCAGCTTAAAAAGGCCCGGGACAGGGGTAACAGATACGCAGTATTTT. V gene TRBV7-8 combines with J gene TRBJ2-3; the match to TRBD1 covers 10 bases. Germline trimming cut 2 bases from V and 3 bases from J; bases unmatched to any gene: 11. CDR3 length: 18 residues. Germline CDR1 reads SGHVS; CDR2 reads FQNEAQ.

The rearrangement uses TRBV5-1 and TRBJ1-5, with a weak D call TRBD1 (5 bases). The CDR3 has 14 residues. V was cut by 1 base and J by 5 bases, with 10 bases left in between. From germline, CDR1 is SGHRS and CDR2 YFSETQ. Written as DNA, the CDR3 is TGCGCCAGCAGCTTGAAAGGGGATGATCAGCCCCAGCATTTT. Protein product: CASSLKGDDQPQHF.

This chain connects TRBV4-3 to TRBJ2-7; a weak D match, TRBD2 (6 bases). V was clipped by 4 bases and J by 3 bases, with 10 bases between them. In germline, CDR1 is LGHNA, CDR2 YSLEER. The CDR3 extends over 13 amino acids. The CDR3 bases are TGCGCCAGCAGCCGCCGACTAGACTACGAGCAGTACTTC. Translating gives CASSRRLDYEQYF.

The V call is TRBV4-2, the J call TRBJ2-7; 7 positions agree with TRBD1. With 0 bases clipped from V and 6 bases from J, the junction kept 5 bases outside the gene matches. CDR3 length: 14 amino acids. The germline CDR1 and CDR2 sequences are LGHNA and YNFKEQ. The CDR3 region is CASSQEDRRPEQYF. CDR3 DNA sequence: TGTGCCAGCAGCCAAGAGGACAGGAGGCCCGAGCAGTACTTC.

The chain employs TRBV5-4 and TRBJ1-6; 7 nucleotides line up with TRBD1. Germline values: CDR1 SGHNT, CDR2 YYREEE (reference sequence). Unmatched junction bases numbered 9, after V lost 7 bases and J lost 5 bases. This CDR3 is built from 15 residues. The CDR3 sequence: CASQSSQGNNSPLHF. The CDR3 DNA reads as TGTGCCAGCCAGTCCTCACAGGGGAATAATTCACCCCTCCACTTT.